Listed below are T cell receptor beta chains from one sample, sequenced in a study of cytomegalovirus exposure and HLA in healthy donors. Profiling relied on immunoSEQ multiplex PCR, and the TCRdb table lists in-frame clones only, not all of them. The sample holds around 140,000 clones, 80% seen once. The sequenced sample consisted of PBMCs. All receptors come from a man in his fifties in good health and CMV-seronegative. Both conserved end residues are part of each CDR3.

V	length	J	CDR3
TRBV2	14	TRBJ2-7	CASRVVRSTDEQYF
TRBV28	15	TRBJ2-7	CASSLPGTSGGLQYF
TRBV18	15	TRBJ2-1	CASSLRQFSYNEQFF
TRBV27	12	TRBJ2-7	CASRLDRRRLYF
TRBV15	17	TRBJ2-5	CATSSSGTGFNWETQYF
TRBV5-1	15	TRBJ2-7	CASSLGQLFSYEQYF
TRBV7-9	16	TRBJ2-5	CASSLPGQGKGETQYF
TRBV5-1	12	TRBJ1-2	CASSQDRDGYTF
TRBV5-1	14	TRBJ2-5	CASSLVQGGETQYF
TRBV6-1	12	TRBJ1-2	CASSETGFGYTF
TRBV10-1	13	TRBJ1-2	CASSEVPYGGYTF
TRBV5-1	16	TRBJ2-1	CASSLGGGSSYNEQFF
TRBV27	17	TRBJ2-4	CASSLGTGGLAKNIQYF
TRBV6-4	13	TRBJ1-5	CASSDSRGQPQHF
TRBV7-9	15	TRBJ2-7	CASSPPSGRAYEQYF
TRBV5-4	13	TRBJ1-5	CASSLAGDQPQHF
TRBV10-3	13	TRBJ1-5	CAIADRGDQPQHF
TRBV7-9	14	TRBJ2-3	CASSLGSETDTQYF
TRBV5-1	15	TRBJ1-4	CASSPQQGPDEKLFF
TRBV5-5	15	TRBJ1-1	CASSLLGDMNTEAFF
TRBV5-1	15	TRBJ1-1	CASSLGQGLNTEAFF
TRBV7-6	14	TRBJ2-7	CASSLDSRGGEQYF
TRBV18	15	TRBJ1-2	CASSPGDSRLVGYTF
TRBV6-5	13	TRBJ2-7	CASSTGLSGEQYF
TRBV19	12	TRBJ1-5	CASKQSNQPQHF
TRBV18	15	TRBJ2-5	CASSPLTGVSETQYF
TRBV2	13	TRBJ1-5	CASRTGFDQPQHF
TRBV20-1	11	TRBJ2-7	CSASGTNEQYF
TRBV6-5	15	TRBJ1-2	CASSPSLFTNYGYTF
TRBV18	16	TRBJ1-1	CASSPKVTQGDTEAFF
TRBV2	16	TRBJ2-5	CASTEGRTLYQETQYF
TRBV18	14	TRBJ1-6	CASSPGGWISPLHF
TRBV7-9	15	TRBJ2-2	CASSQGRTNTGELFF
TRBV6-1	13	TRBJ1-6	CASSPSGNSPLHF
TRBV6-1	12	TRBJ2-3	CASSELSDTQYF
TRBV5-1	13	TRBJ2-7	CASSLPGEYEQYF
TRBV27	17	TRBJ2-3	CASSLDVSGGGADTQYF
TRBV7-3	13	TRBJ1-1	CASSSQGNTEAFF
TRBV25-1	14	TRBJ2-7	CASSDGTGDFEQYF
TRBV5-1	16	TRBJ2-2	CASSQGTSGNTGELFF